The clone carrying this T cell receptor beta chain was picked up many times. Preparation of the TCRbeta library was carried out with unique molecular identifiers. Via MiXCR, TCRdb re-called the PCR reads, giving one row per CDR3 protein. The sample contains roughly 610,000 distinct CDR3 sequences, roughly a tenth of which appear only once. These data originate in a study of T-cell reconstitution after alpha-beta-depleted transplantation in children. This CDR3 is 15 amino acids long. J gave up 6 bases and V 5 bases, and 10 bases lay outside the gene matches. CDR1 is MGHDK, CDR2 SYGVNS, per germline. This TCR came from a human donor who donated a stem cell graft to a child with acute myeloid leukemia. The chain employs TRBV25-1 and TRBJ2-7; 10 nucleotides align to TRBD1. The sequencing used PBMCs from the stem cell graft donor, collected from the stem cell graft. For the CDR3, the DNA is TGTGCCAGCAGTTCGTCCGGCGGGACAGGGGCCGAGCAGTACTTC. Amino acid sequence: CASSSSGGTGAEQYF.